This is a list of T cell receptor beta chains from one sample in a study of Graves' ophthalmopathy and Graves' hyperthyroidism. TCRdb re-derived calls from the multiplex PCR reads in MiXCR, one entry per CDR3 protein. Of nearly 400,000 distinct CDR3 sequences listed, around 16% are singletons. Source material: peripheral blood. Receptor source: a woman younger than 30 with Graves' ophthalmopathy. CDR3s include the opening cysteine and the closing phenylalanine or tryptophan. The D gene is left open where the match is weak. For some rows the clone size is stated as once, few or many, or as a class when expanded; others skip it.

v_call,clone_size,j_call,d_call,cdr3_aa,cdr3_nt
TRBV6-6,many,TRBJ1-1,TRBD1,CASHTGGTNTEAFF,TGTGCCAGTCACACAGGGGGGACGAACACTGAAGCTTTCTTT
TRBV6-5,many,TRBJ1-1,-,CANPPTGGAANTEAFF,TGTGCCAACCCACCAACCGGTGGGGCGGCGAACACTGAAGCTTTCTTT
TRBV15,many,TRBJ1-1,TRBD1,CATSKNTGGYTEAFF,TGTGCCACCAGCAAAAATACAGGGGGCTACACTGAAGCTTTCTTT
TRBV11-1,many,TRBJ2-5,TRBD1,CASSLFTSLQGLSTQYF,TGTGCCAGCAGCTTATTTACCTCGTTACAGGGGTTGTCGACCCAGTACTTC
TRBV7-8,many,TRBJ2-3,-,CASSQYFVSSSTDTQYF,TGTGCCAGCAGCCAGTATTTCGTCTCATCTAGCACAGATACGCAGTATTTT
TRBV10-2,many,TRBJ1-6,-,CASSETPVSPLHF,TGCGCCAGCAGTGAGACCCCGGTTTCACCCCTCCACTTT
TRBV2,many,TRBJ1-4,-,CASSEAFREKLFF,TGTGCCAGCAGTGAAGCGTTCCGGGAAAAACTGTTTTTT
TRBV29-1,many,TRBJ1-2,-,CSVGPPNGYTF,TGCAGCGTTGGGCCACCTAATGGCTACACCTTC
TRBV7-2,many,TRBJ2-7,TRBD1,CASSLDRGPSEQYF,TGTGCCAGCAGCTTAGACAGGGGGCCAAGCGAGCAGTACTTC
TRBV6-2/TRBV6-3,-,TRBJ2-6,-,CASNTMGGARSGANVLTF,TGTGCCAGCAACACCATGGGGGGGGCGCGTTCCGGGGCCAACGTCCTGACTTTC
TRBV27,few,TRBJ1-6,-,CASSLLGYGYNSPLHF,TGTGCCAGCAGTTTACTCGGGTACGGATATAATTCACCCCTCCACTTT
TRBV19,many,TRBJ1-1,-,CASSIPHRSAEAFF,TGTGCCAGTAGTATTCCCCACCGCTCGGCTGAAGCTTTCTTT
TRBV12-3/TRBV12-4,many,TRBJ2-6,-,CASSLARTAGANVLTF,TGTGCCAGCAGTTTAGCTAGGACAGCTGGGGCCAACGTCCTGACTTTC
TRBV11-2,many,TRBJ1-2,TRBD1,CASSDRTGGLVYGYTF,TGTGCCAGCAGCGACCGGACAGGGGGCCTTGTATATGGCTACACCTTC
TRBV12-3/TRBV12-4,many,TRBJ1-1,-,CASRTSRATEAFF,TGTGCCAGCAGGACCTCCAGGGCCACTGAAGCTTTCTTT
TRBV6-5,many,TRBJ2-7,-,CASSYLGLSYEQYF,TGTGCCAGCAGTTACTTAGGACTCTCCTACGAGCAGTACTTC
TRBV4-2,few,TRBJ2-4,-,CASSPGALGGNIQYF,TGTGCCAGCAGCCCGGGGGCGCTGGGGGGAAACATTCAGTACTTC
TRBV5-4,many,TRBJ1-1,-,CASSWTPVGGQNTEAFF,TGTGCCAGCAGCTGGACCCCCGTGGGGGGTCAGAACACTGAAGCTTTCTTT
TRBV27,many,TRBJ1-1,-,CASSLSRPPLSKNTEAFF,TGTGCCAGCAGTTTAAGCAGACCTCCTCTATCGAAGAACACTGAAGCTTTCTTT
TRBV29-1,many,TRBJ1-5,TRBD1,CSVGDRYRTSNQPQHF,TGCAGCGTAGGGGACAGGTACCGTACTAGCAATCAGCCCCAGCATTTT
TRBV20-1,many,TRBJ1-1,-,CSARVRGGFLLAEAFF,TGCAGTGCTAGAGTTCGGGGTGGCTTTCTTCTTGCTGAAGCTTTCTTT
TRBV6-5,-,TRBJ1-6,TRBD1,CASSYSAAGGSYNSPLHF,TGTGCCAGCAGTTACTCAGCTGCAGGGGGTTCGTATAATTCACCCCTCCACTTT
TRBV12-3/TRBV12-4,-,TRBJ1-1,-,CASSNPTAALNTEAFF,TGTGCCAGCAGTAACCCGACAGCCGCATTGAACACTGAAGCTTTCTTT
TRBV20-1,many,TRBJ1-6,TRBD1,CSARGTHHYSPLHF,TGCAGTGCCAGGGGGACTCACCATTATTCACCCCTCCACTTT
TRBV10-3,many,TRBJ1-1,TRBD1,CAISESWRDRSEAFF,TGTGCCATCAGTGAGTCGTGGCGGGACAGATCTGAAGCTTTCTTT
TRBV12-3/TRBV12-4,many,TRBJ2-6,-,CASSFYAGSAGANVLTF,TGTGCCAGCAGTTTTTACGCCGGCAGTGCTGGGGCCAACGTCCTGACTTTC
TRBV28,many,TRBJ2-2,TRBD1,CASSQTGGANTGELFF,TGTGCCAGCAGTCAGACAGGGGGCGCGAACACCGGGGAGCTGTTTTTT
TRBV27,many,TRBJ2-1,-,CASSPGRVFNEQFF,TGTGCCAGCAGTCCGGGGAGAGTTTTCAATGAGCAGTTCTTC
TRBV11-1,many,TRBJ2-7,TRBD1,CASSSRTGRGEQYF,TGTGCCAGCAGCTCTCGGACAGGGCGGGGCGAGCAGTACTTC
TRBV6-1,-,TRBJ2-5,-,CASVGLSQETQYF,TGTGCCAGCGTGGGATTGTCCCAAGAGACCCAGTACTTC
TRBV30,many,TRBJ2-4,-,CAWSIQGVQYF,TGTGCCTGGAGTATCCAGGGAGTTCAGTACTTC
TRBV4-3,many,TRBJ1-1,-,CASSQVLNTEAFF,TGTGCCAGCAGCCAGGTATTGAACACTGAAGCTTTCTTT
TRBV2,many,TRBJ1-5,TRBD1,CASSRQGGQPQHF,TGTGCCAGCAGTCGACAGGGCGGGCAGCCCCAGCATTTT
TRBV30,many,TRBJ1-6,-,CAWGIHNSPLHF,TGTGCCTGGGGAATTCATAATTCACCCCTCCACTTT
TRBV12-3/TRBV12-4,many,TRBJ1-1,-,CASSLRTNTEAFF,TGTGCCAGCAGTTTACGGACGAACACTGAAGCTTTCTTT
TRBV5-1,many,TRBJ1-1,-,CVSSLGHPGTEAFF,TGCGTCAGCAGCCTTGGACATCCCGGAACTGAAGCTTTCTTT
TRBV24-1,many,TRBJ1-1,TRBD1,CATSPGQGRTEAFF,TGTGCCACCAGTCCGGGACAGGGACGTACTGAAGCTTTCTTT
TRBV12-3/TRBV12-4,-,TRBJ2-7,-,CASTINSYEQYF,TGTGCCAGTACAATCAATTCCTACGAGCAGTACTTC
TRBV28,-,TRBJ2-7,TRBD2,CASSPMTSGYSYEQYF,TGTGCCAGCAGTCCGATGACTAGCGGTTACTCCTACGAGCAGTACTTC
TRBV12-3/TRBV12-4,-,TRBJ1-1,-,CASSSSSGAAEAFF,TGTGCCAGCAGTTCGTCATCGGGGGCGGCTGAAGCTTTCTTT
TRBV12-3/TRBV12-4,many,TRBJ2-2,TRBD2,CASRREVVGELFF,TGTGCCAGCCGGCGGGAGGTAGTCGGGGAGCTGTTTTTT
TRBV12-3/TRBV12-4,few,TRBJ1-5,-,CASSPQGKNQPQHF,TGTGCCAGCAGTCCCCAAGGAAAAAATCAGCCCCAGCATTTT
TRBV7-9,many,TRBJ1-6,-,CASSSPGEYNSPLHF,TGTGCCAGCAGTTCCCCGGGAGAGTATAATTCACCCCTCCACTTT
TRBV7-2,-,TRBJ1-1,-,CASSLAGIGTEAFF,TGTGCCAGCAGCTTAGCGGGGATCGGCACTGAAGCTTTCTTT
TRBV19,many,TRBJ2-7,TRBD2,CASSTRTSTGQYF,TGTGCCAGTAGTACCCGGACTAGTACAGGGCAGTACTTC
TRBV11-2,-,TRBJ2-7,-,CASSVTYPGSYEQYF,TGTGCCAGCAGCGTAACTTACCCAGGCTCCTACGAGCAGTACTTC